This T cell receptor beta chain was recovered during a study of preoperative IRX-2 immunotherapy in early breast cancer. The sample's treatment: preoperative locoregional IRX-2 cytokine immunotherapy. Patients received preoperative, locoregional IRX-2 cytokine immunotherapy in a phase Ib study. TCRdb's table, derived via immunoSEQ multiplex PCR, lists solely in-frame clones and lacks some. The sample records roughly 25,000 clones, 65% to 85% being singletons. V dropped 4 bases and J dropped 2; count of bases not matched to a gene: 3. Looked up from germline, CDR1 is SGHVS and CDR2 is FNYEAQ. The CDR3 runs to 14 residues.

The sample in question was lymph node tissue, obtained before IRX-2 immunotherapy. This clonotype originated in a human donor with breast cancer. The genes are TRBV7-6 and TRBJ2-3; 7 bases are shared with TRBD2. The CDR3 here is CASSWGGFTDTQYF. DNA for the CDR3: TGTGCCAGCAGCTGGGGGGGGTTCACAGATACGCAGTATTTT.